These 5 T cell receptor beta chains came from one sample sequenced in a study of cytomegalovirus exposure and HLA in healthy donors. Amplification used 60 Vbeta primers and 13 Jbeta primers. Sequencing used immunoSEQ multiplex PCR; TCRdb keeps in-frame clones, though not all of them. Seen here are about 120,000 clones, 80% observed once, and the top ten hold roughly 3.5%. The sequencing input was PBMCs. These TCRs come from a male donor in good health and CMV-seronegative.

DNA of the CDR3: TGTGCCAGCAGTGATAGCAGCACCGGGGAGCTGTTTTTT. Translating gives CASSDSSTGELFF. The chain links TRBV25-1 to TRBJ2-2; no clear D gene. Germline CDR1 MGHDK, CDR2 SYGVNS. The CDR3 extends over 13 amino acids. Between the trimmed V and J ends, which lost 3 bases and 4 bases, there was a span of 6 bases.

This clone was seen just once. The rearrangement links TRBV11-3 to TRBJ1-6; possibly TRBD1 for D (6 bases). CDR1 and CDR2 from the germline V gene are SGHNT and YENEEA. The CDR3 loop spans 13 amino acids. Trimming shortened V by 8 bases and J by 13 bases, and 18 bases separated the two germline ends. The CDR3 sequence is CASYRVSTSPLHF. CDR3 sequence (DNA): TGTGCCAGCTACAGGGTGTCGACGTCCCCCCTCCACTTT. The complete variable domain, with remaining parts taken from reference TRBV11-3 and TRBJ1-6, reads EAGVVQSPRYKIIEKKQPVAFWCNPISGHNTLYWYLQNLGQGPELLIRYENEEAVDDSQLPKDRFSAERLKGVDSTLKIQPAELGDSAVYLCASYRVSTSPLHFGNGTRLTVT.

Turning to this clone: The sample carries other DNA sequences with the same CDR3. The V and J genes are TRBV5-4 and TRBJ2-5; TRBD1 might be the D (7 bases). V lost 0 bases and J lost 4, with 10 bases in between. CDR1 and CDR2 from the germline V gene are SGHNT and YYREEE (reference sequence). The CDR3 covers 14 residues. The CDR3 DNA is TGTGCCAGCAGCTTGGACAGGGGAGGAGAGACCCAGTACTTC. Translated, it gives CASSLDRGGETQYF.

This chain links TRBV10-1 with TRBJ2-5; 10 bases are a match to TRBD1. The CDR3 is made up of 13 amino acids. Per the germline V gene, CDR1 is WNHNN and CDR2 is SYGVQD (reference sequence). V dropped 6 bases and J dropped 5; count of bases not matched to a gene: 3. The CDR3 nucleotides are TGCGCCAGCAGCGACAGGGGGCTGGAGACCCAGTACTTC. Amino acid sequence: CASSDRGLETQYF.

The chain joins TRBV7-2 to TRBJ1-4; 7 nucleotides match TRBD1. CDR1 SGHTA and CDR2 FQGNSA come from the germline V gene. CDR3 length: 14 residues. Losses at the gene ends were 4 bases for V and 8 bases for J; bases not matched to a gene: 7. The CDR3 spells CASSYWDSREKLFF. DNA for the CDR3: TGTGCCAGCAGCTACTGGGACAGTAGGGAAAAACTGTTTTTT.